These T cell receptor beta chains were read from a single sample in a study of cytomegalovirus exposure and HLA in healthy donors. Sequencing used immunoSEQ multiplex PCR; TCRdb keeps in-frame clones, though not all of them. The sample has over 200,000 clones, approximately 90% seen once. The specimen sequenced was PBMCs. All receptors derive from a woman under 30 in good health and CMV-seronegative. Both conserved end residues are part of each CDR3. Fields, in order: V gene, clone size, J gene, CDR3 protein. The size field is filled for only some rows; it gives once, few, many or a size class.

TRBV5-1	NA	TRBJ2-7	CASSLAAGDRERDEQYF
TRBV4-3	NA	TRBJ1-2	CASSQDGQVSFYGYTF
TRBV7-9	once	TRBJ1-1	CASSLSMNTEAFF
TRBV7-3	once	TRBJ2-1	CASSLAGGAGVNEQFF
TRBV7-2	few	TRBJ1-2	CASSPHNGYTF
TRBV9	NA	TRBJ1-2	CASSAQLSYSDGYTF
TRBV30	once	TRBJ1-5	CAWSDWTGLSNQPQHF
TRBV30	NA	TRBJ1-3	CAWSDPRGATGNTIYF
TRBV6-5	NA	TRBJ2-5	CASSSPGLESQETQYF
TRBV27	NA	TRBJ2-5	CASKERETQYF
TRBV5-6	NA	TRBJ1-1	CASAFYRGQNTEAFF
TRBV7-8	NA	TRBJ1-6	CASSDRWGNSPLHF
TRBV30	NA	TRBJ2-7	CAWSASGGREQYF
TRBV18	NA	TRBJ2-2	CASSPRQASTNTGELFF
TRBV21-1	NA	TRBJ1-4	CASSKISHSATNEKLFF
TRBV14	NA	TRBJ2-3	CASSPGTGGRTDTQYF
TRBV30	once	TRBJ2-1	CAWSVRLAGGSPQFF
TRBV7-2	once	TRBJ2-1	CASSLGLAFYNEQFF
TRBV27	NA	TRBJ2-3	CASTGDGFTDTQYF
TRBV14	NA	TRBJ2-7	CASSQRWEESYEQYF
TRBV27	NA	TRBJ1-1	CASSPEQGLNTEAFF
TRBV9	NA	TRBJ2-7	CASSAGAGSGSYEQYF
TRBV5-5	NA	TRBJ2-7	CASIAGQGSHEQYF
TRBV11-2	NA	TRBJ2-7	CASSSYRASPYGQYF
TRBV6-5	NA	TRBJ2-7	CASSYKYRAGYEQYF
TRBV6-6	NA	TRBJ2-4	CASSRQKNIQYF
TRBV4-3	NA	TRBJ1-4	CASSQGGTGDEKLFF
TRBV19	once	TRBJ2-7	CASSPGLAGGEQYF
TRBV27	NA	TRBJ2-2	CASSSQGKNTGELFF
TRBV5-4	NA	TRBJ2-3	CASSSGGTSSTDTQYF
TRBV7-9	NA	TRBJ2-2	CASSRLQGGGELFF
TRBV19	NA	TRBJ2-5	CASSRGKRSQETQYF
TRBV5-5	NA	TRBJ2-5	CASSLTGREQYF
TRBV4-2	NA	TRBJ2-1	CASSQDPGLAGRYNEQFF
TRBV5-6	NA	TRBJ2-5	CASTLQSSGAQYF
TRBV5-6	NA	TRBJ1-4	CASSFFQEKLFF
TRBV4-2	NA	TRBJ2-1	CASSPHFNEQFF
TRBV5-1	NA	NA	CASSSTSGGTIFSYEQYF
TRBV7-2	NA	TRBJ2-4	CASSLALAGGHIQYF
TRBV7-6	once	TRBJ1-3	CASSTRDRVKLYF
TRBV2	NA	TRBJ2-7	CASSSSWGRGSYEQYF
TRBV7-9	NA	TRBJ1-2	CASRGRGFYGYTF
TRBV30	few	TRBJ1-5	CAWSPSGSQPQHF
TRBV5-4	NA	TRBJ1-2	CASSMEQGLGYTF
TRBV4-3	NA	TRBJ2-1	CASSQDQTGLLINEQFF
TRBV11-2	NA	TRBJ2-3	CASSLKDRGTDTQYF
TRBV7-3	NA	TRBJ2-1	CASSFGGAGVNEQFF
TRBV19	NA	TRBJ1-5	CASSMTPGQNQPQHF
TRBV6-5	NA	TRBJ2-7	CASKGGGYEQYF
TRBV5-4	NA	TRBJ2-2	CASSPQLAGNTGELFF
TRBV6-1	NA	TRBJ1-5	CASSEGQGDQPQHF
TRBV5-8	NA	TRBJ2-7	CASSPRNSVSSYEQYF
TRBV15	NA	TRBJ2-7	CATSRGTFGISSYEQYF
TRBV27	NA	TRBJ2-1	CASTKRGYAVERYFNEQFF
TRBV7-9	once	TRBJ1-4	CASNQGAWEKLFF
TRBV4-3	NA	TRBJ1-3	CASSQEGEQGDGNTIYF
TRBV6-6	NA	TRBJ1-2	CASSNGGGLGYTF
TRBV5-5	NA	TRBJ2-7	CASSSSVVTGSSYEQYF